The 31 T cell receptor beta chains below come from one sample, sequenced in a study of blood T cell repertoires in COVID-19. The repertoire was sequenced with immunoSEQ multiplex PCR; TCRdb's copy has only in-frame clones and lacks some. The sample shows over 150,000 clones, around 85% of them seen only once. Sequenced material: PBMCs or T cells enriched from blood (not recorded which). The receptors originated from a man aged 40-49 years who had recovered from COVID-19.

The V gene is TRBV4-1, the J gene TRBJ2-2, with D maybe TRBD2 (6 bases). This CDR3 is 16 amino acids long. The germline V gene encodes CDR1 MGHRA and CDR2 YSYEKL. V shed 6 bases and J shed 0 bases, with 14 bases lying between them. The CDR3 DNA reads as TGCGCCAGCAGTCTGGAGGGACGTGCGAACACCGGGGAGCTGTTTTTT. Translating it yields CASSLEGRANTGELFF.

The CDR3 reads CASSSWGGSQETQYF. CDR3 nucleotide sequence: TGCGCCAGCAGCTCCTGGGGGGGCAGTCAAGAGACCCAGTACTTC. The chain carries TRBV5-1 and TRBJ2-5, with D maybe TRBD2 (7 bases). This CDR3 has 15 amino acids. Germline V gene sequence: CDR1 SGHRS, CDR2 YFSETQ. Trimming removed 3 bases from V and 2 bases from J, with 14 bases in between.

The V gene is TRBV27, the J gene TRBJ1-2; 9 nucleotides match TRBD1. V lost 5 bases, J lost 8 bases, and 6 bases stayed unmatched. The CDR3 contains 13 residues. The V gene's germline CDR1 is MNHEY and CDR2 SMNVEV (reference sequence). CDR3 sequence reads: CASSNDRGDGYTF. The CDR3 region has the DNA TGTGCCAGCAGTAACGACAGGGGGGACGGCTACACCTTC.

The chain uses TRBV5-1 and TRBJ1-1; TRBD1 is a possible D gene (5 bases). Germline CDR1 reads SGHRS; CDR2 reads YFSETQ. The CDR3 length is 15 residues. The V gene lost 2 bases and the J gene lost 4 bases, with 15 bases spanning the gap. The CDR3 region has the DNA TGCGCCAGCAGCTTTAGTAGGGGCGATGGCACTGAAGCTTTCTTT. Amino acids: CASSFSRGDGTEAFF.

The V gene is TRBV11-2, the J gene TRBJ1-1, with a tentative D call TRBD1 (5 bases). Trimming removed 10 bases from V and 2 bases from J, with 20 bases in between. This CDR3 contains 15 residues. Germline CDR1 reads SGHAT; CDR2 reads FQNNGV. The CDR3 is CATLRGLGGNTEAFF. CDR3 DNA sequence: TGTGCCACCTTGAGGGGCCTGGGGGGTAACACTGAAGCTTTCTTT.

The chain has TRBV6-1 and TRBJ1-2; no firm D call. The CDR3 runs to 14 residues. Trimming left V 0 bases short and J 8 bases short, with 13 bases between. Germline CDR1 reads MNHNS; CDR2 reads SASEGT. The CDR3, as DNA: TGTGCCAGCAGTGAAGCGGCGCGGGCCGGGGGCTACACCTTC. Its translation is CASSEAARAGGYTF.

This clone has a count of ten or more. The V and J genes are TRBV5-4 and TRBJ1-2; the D gene is possibly TRBD1 (5 bases). The CDR3 runs to 15 residues. Looked up from germline, CDR1 is SGHNT and CDR2 is YYREEE (reference sequence). V lost 0 bases and J lost 0, with 9 bases in between. The CDR3 nucleotides are TGTGCCAGCAGCTTGGAGGGAGGGGCTAACTATGGCTACACCTTC. Translation gives CASSLEGGANYGYTF.

This chain links TRBV12-3 or TRBV12-4 with TRBJ1-2; the D is unclear. CDR3 length: 13 residues. Trimming left V 3 bases short and J 4 bases short, with 9 bases between. The CDR3 DNA reads TGTGCCAGCAGTTTTCGGGATATCTATGGCTACACCTTC. This translates into CASSFRDIYGYTF.

V is TRBV27 and J is TRBJ2-7, with TRBD2 matching over 9 bases. V lost 2 bases, J lost 5 bases, and 4 bases stayed unmatched. The length of the CDR3 is 14 residues. Germline V gene lookup returns CDR1 MNHEY and CDR2 SMNVEV (reference sequence). Here the CDR3 DNA reads TGTGCCAGCAGTTTAGCAGCGGGAGGAAACGAGCAGTACTTC. This codes for CASSLAAGGNEQYF.

The rearrangement links TRBV4-1 to TRBJ2-7; D is possibly TRBD2 (5 bases). Trimming took off 4 bases at V and 2 bases at J, with 9 bases between the two ends. The length of the CDR3 is 13 residues. Germline V gene lookup returns CDR1 MGHRA and CDR2 YSYEKL. Here the CDR3 DNA reads TGCGCCAGCAGCCGAGGGCCTGCCTACGAGCAGTACTTC. Translating it yields CASSRGPAYEQYF.

V and J are TRBV14 and TRBJ1-1, with D unclear. The V end lost 0 bases, the J end lost 3 bases, and 8 bases lay between the germline ends. There are 14 residues in the CDR3. Germline loops: CDR1 SGHDN, CDR2 FVKESK. CDR3 loop: CASSQERRDTEAFF. DNA of the CDR3: TGTGCCAGCAGCCAAGAAAGGCGGGACACTGAAGCTTTCTTT. Full variable domain (missing parts from reference TRBV14 and TRBJ1-1): EAGVTQFPSHSVIEKGQTVTLRCDPISGHDNLYWYRRVMGKEIKFLLHFVKESKQDESGMPNNRFLAERTGGTYSTLKVQPAELEDSGVYFCASSQERRDTEAFFGQGTRLTVV.

The sample holds a few counts of this clone. The J gene is TRBJ2-5, the V gene TRBV9; 8 bases line up with TRBD2. CDR1 SGDLS and CDR2 YYNGEE come from the germline V gene. The CDR3 sequence is 13 residues long. V lost 7 bases to trimming and J lost 4 bases; unmatched junction nucleotides: 6. CDR3 in amino acids: CASGQRELETQYF. In DNA form, the CDR3 reads TGTGCCAGCGGGCAGCGGGAGTTAGAGACCCAGTACTTC.

The J gene is TRBJ1-5, the V gene TRBV6-1; a possible D gene is TRBD1 (6 bases). There are 17 residues in the CDR3. Germline CDR1 is MNHNS and CDR2 is SASEGT. V was clipped by 4 bases and J by 1 base, with 17 bases between them. CDR3 nucleotides: TGTGCCAGCAGTGTACAGGGAGTTAGGTTGAGCAATCAGCCCCAGCATTTT. It yields the protein CASSVQGVRLSNQPQHF.

This clone showed up just once. The rearrangement uses TRBV4-1 and TRBJ1-2; 7 positions match TRBD1. V trimming: 5 bases; J trimming: 8 bases; junction bases outside the gene matches: 8. Looked up from germline, CDR1 is MGHRA and CDR2 is YSYEKL. The CDR3 has 13 amino acids. In nucleotides, the CDR3 is TGCGCCAGCAGCTTTCTCCTAGGGGGCGGCTACACCTTC. It encodes CASSFLLGGGYTF.

This chain connects TRBV19 to TRBJ1-5; a weak D match, TRBD1 (5 bases). The CDR3 spans 15 residues. CDR1 LNHDA and CDR2 SQIVND come from the germline V gene (reference sequence). Deletions cut 3 bases from V and 4 bases from J, with 13 bases between. The CDR3 spells CASSISPTANQPQHF. The CDR3 DNA is TGTGCCAGTAGTATTTCCCCGACAGCTAATCAGCCCCAGCATTTT.

This clone has just one count. The V and J genes are TRBV11-2 and TRBJ1-6; a weak D match, TRBD1 (5 bases). The germline V gene has CDR1 SGHAT and CDR2 FQNNGV. The CDR3 loop spans 14 amino acids. V was clipped by 5 bases and J by 5 bases, with 10 bases between them. The CDR3 here is CASSPRQNNSPLHF. The CDR3 nucleotides are TGTGCCAGCAGCCCACGACAGAATAATTCACCCCTCCACTTT.

This chain links TRBV9 with TRBJ2-7; 9 bases agree with TRBD1. J gave up 3 bases and V 3 bases, and 4 bases lay outside the gene matches. This CDR3 region has 14 residues. Germline V gene lookup returns CDR1 SGDLS and CDR2 YYNGEE. CDR3 protein: CASSATGGSYEQYF. The CDR3 DNA reads as TGTGCCAGCAGCGCGACAGGGGGAAGCTACGAGCAGTACTTC.

The CDR3 region is CASSQDFPEAFF. The DNA for the CDR3 is TGTGCCAGCAGCCAGGACTTCCCTGAAGCTTTCTTT. The chain couples TRBV11-3 to TRBJ1-1; no reliable D call. This CDR3 spans 12 amino acids. V lost 5 bases and J 6 bases, leaving 10 bases between the germline ends. Germline CDR1 is SGHNT and CDR2 is YENEEA.

This chain links TRBV4-1 with TRBJ2-5, with TRBD1 identical over 9 bases. The CDR3 is made up of 16 amino acids. CDR1 MGHRA and CDR2 YSYEKL come from the germline V gene. V lost 1 base to trimming and J lost 2 bases; unmatched junction nucleotides: 5. In nucleotides, the CDR3 is TGCGCCAGCAGCCAAGGCCATGGGACAGGGCAAGAGACCCAGTACTTC. It codes for CASSQGHGTGQETQYF.

The V call is TRBV9, the J call TRBJ2-2; 7 bases are a match to TRBD2. V lost 0 bases to trimming and J lost 5 bases; unmatched junction nucleotides: 4. The V gene's germline CDR1 is SGDLS and CDR2 YYNGEE. The CDR3 is 15 residues long. This chain's CDR3 is CASSVATGGTGELFF. The CDR3 DNA sequence: TGTGCCAGCAGCGTAGCTACGGGGGGAACCGGGGAGCTGTTTTTT.

In regard to this clone: The sample has other DNA sequences that encode this CDR3 too. The chain recombines TRBV7-6 with TRBJ1-3; D remains unclear. V lost 0 bases and J lost 0, with 9 bases in between. The CDR3 is 16 residues long. CDR1 is SGHVS and CDR2 is FNYEAQ in the germline V gene. The CDR3 DNA reads as TGTGCCAGCAGCTTAGCAGGAGCAAACTCTGGAAACACCATATATTTT. Protein sequence: CASSLAGANSGNTIYF.

The rearrangement links TRBV18 to TRBJ2-7; weak D call: TRBD1 (9 bases). The length of the CDR3 is 17 residues. In germline, CDR1 is KGHSH, CDR2 LQKENI. Trimming took 6 bases from V and 2 from J, leaving 23 bases between them. The CDR3 DNA reads as TGTGCCAGCTCCCAAACCCCGGGGGGGACAGGGACCTACGAGCAGTACTTC. Translating it yields CASSQTPGGTGTYEQYF.

This sequence joins TRBV7-3 and TRBJ2-3; D might be TRBD1 (5 bases). Looked up from germline, CDR1 is SGHTA and CDR2 is FQGTGA. V was trimmed by 5 bases and J by 1 base, leaving 10 bases between them. The CDR3 sequence is 14 residues long. CDR3 sequence: CASSPIGGTDTQYF. The DNA for the CDR3 is TGTGCCAGCAGCCCAATAGGGGGCACAGATACGCAGTATTTT.

The chain is built from TRBV27 and TRBJ2-7; a possible D gene is TRBD1 (6 bases). The germline V gene encodes CDR1 MNHEY and CDR2 SMNVEV (reference sequence). This CDR3 is 14 amino acids long. V was cut by 2 bases and J by 5 bases, with 13 bases left in between. The CDR3 here is CASSLGQGIHEQYF. Written as DNA, the CDR3 is TGTGCCAGCAGTTTAGGGCAGGGGATCCACGAGCAGTACTTC.

The chain has TRBV19 and TRBJ1-3, with D uncertain. Germline lookup yields CDR1 LNHDA and CDR2 SQIVND (reference sequence). V was trimmed by 1 base and J by 0 bases, leaving 10 bases between them. CDR3 length: 16 amino acids. CDR3 bases: TGTGCCAGTAGTATAGCCCACAGCCTCTCTGGAAACACCATATATTTT. It specifies CASSIAHSLSGNTIYF.

The genes are TRBV18 and TRBJ1-2; D ambiguous. The germline CDR1 and CDR2 sequences are KGHSH and LQKENI. CDR3 length: 13 residues. V dropped 0 bases and J dropped 7 bases, with 9 bases sitting between them. The CDR3 here is CASSPPGVFGYTF. As DNA, the CDR3 is TGTGCCAGCTCACCACCCGGGGTCTTTGGCTACACCTTC.

The V call is TRBV6-5, the J call TRBJ2-7, with 8 bases aligning to TRBD1. The V and J ends lost 6 bases and 0 bases, in that order; junction bases with no gene match: 7. CDR1 and CDR2 from the germline V gene are MNHEY and SVGAGI. This CDR3 is built from 15 residues. The CDR3 here is CASSQRTGSSYEQYF. The CDR3 coding sequence is TGTGCCAGCAGCCAAAGGACAGGGAGCTCCTACGAGCAGTACTTC.

The rearrangement links TRBV27 to TRBJ2-2, with D possibly TRBD2 on 5 matching bases. From germline, CDR1 is MNHEY and CDR2 SMNVEV (reference sequence). V lost 2 bases and J 7 bases, leaving 11 bases between the germline ends. The CDR3 has 14 amino acids. CDR3 nucleotides: TGTGCCAGCAGTTTAGAGGGCGTAGGCGGGGAGCTGTTTTTT. Amino acid sequence: CASSLEGVGGELFF.

The chain joins TRBV18 to TRBJ2-3; TRBD2 aligns across 7 bases. Germline V CDR1 and CDR2: KGHSH, LQKENI. J lost 2 bases, V lost 2 bases, and 4 bases had no gene match. This CDR3 comprises 15 residues. The CDR3 nucleotides read TGTGCCAGCTCACCAGGGGGGGTGATCACAGATACGCAGTATTTT. Residues: CASSPGGVITDTQYF.

The gene calls are TRBV29-1 and TRBJ2-3; D perhaps matches TRBD1 (6 bases). Germline lookup yields CDR1 SQVTM and CDR2 ANQGSEA. The CDR3 runs to 14 residues. Trimming stripped 7 bases from V and 2 bases from J, with 16 bases between. CDR3 in DNA: TGCAGCGCTACAGCAGGGGCGGCCACAGATACGCAGTATTTT. It is translated as CSATAGAATDTQYF.

This chain connects TRBV27 to TRBJ2-7; D unresolved. This CDR3 is 9 amino acids long. V lost 11 bases and J lost 8, with 10 bases in between. CDR1 MNHEY and CDR2 SMNVEV come from the germline V gene (reference sequence). The CDR3 nucleotides read TGTGCCGGCCCATTCAAGCAGTACTTC. Translating it yields CAGPFKQYF.